This TCR beta chain was sequenced in a study of blood T cells in healthy people across ages. Whole-study results and caveats: Unsorted PBMC material precluded a definitive naive versus antigen-experienced comparison.

This clonotype occurred once. What it recognizes is unknown. CDR1 and CDR2 (germline): SGHTA, FQGNSA. CDR3 length: 17 amino acids. Trimming took 2 bases from V and 2 from J, leaving 15 bases between them. Then a second PCR, running roughly 6 to 11 cycles, was carried out with a sample-barcoded 5' primer and a J-beta primer mix. MiXCR, run by TCRdb on the 5' RACE reads, gives a single entry per CDR3 protein. The sample lists more than 500,000 distinct CDR3 sequences, around a quarter occurring once. The sample was also reused in another study, on T cells of mothers and their children. As reported in that work: The study found thymic selection shapes TCR recombination output similarly in related and unrelated pairs.

The V call is TRBV7-2, the J call TRBJ1-4, with a weak D call TRBD1 (5 bases). The clonotype was recovered from a boy younger than 10 in good health. The sequencing input was blood. The CDR3 here is CASSLRPMTVTNEKLFF. CDR3 bases: TGTGCCAGCAGCTTACGCCCGATGACAGTTACTAATGAAAAACTGTTTTTT. Filled out from reference TRBV7-2 and TRBJ1-4, the complete variable domain reads GAGVSQSPSNKVTEKGKDVELRCDPISGHTALYWYRQSLGQGLEFLIYFQGNSAPDKSGLPSDRFSAERTGGSVSTLTIQRTQQEDSAVYLCASSLRPMTVTNEKLFFGSGTQLSVL.